This TCR beta chain was recorded in a study of Ad26.COV2.S vaccination and SARS-CoV-2 variants. Regarding treatment: 19 received Ad26.COV2.S at low or high dose, single or two shots; several received placebo; per-sample allocation not given. At day 63 after the first vaccine or placebo injection, samples were drawn. From germline, CDR1 is LNHNV and CDR2 YYDKDF (reference sequence). This CDR3 has 16 amino acids. V dropped 2 bases and J dropped 2; count of bases not matched to a gene: 8. TCRdb keeps only in-frame clones here, not all; method: immunoSEQ multiplex PCR. The sample includes under 400,000 clones, roughly 84% of them seen just once.

Sequencing used peripheral blood, obtained in a trial of Ad26.COV2.S vaccine versus placebo. V is TRBV15 and J is TRBJ2-7; 8 nucleotides match TRBD1. This clonotype was obtained from a person aged 18-65 years who received the Ad26.COV2.S COVID-19 vaccine or a placebo. The CDR3 DNA reads TGTGCCACCAGCAGAACCGGGGACAGGAAGCCCTACGAGCAGTACTTC. The encoded protein is CATSRTGDRKPYEQYF.